This T cell receptor (beta chain) was captured by sequencing in a study of shared clonotypes between healthy human individuals. Study-wide results and caveats: Non-shared clonotypes displayed generation probabilities falling below those of clonotypes present in all four donors.

Only CD45RO-negative cells positively selected for CCR7 counted as naive CD8 cells, so terminally differentiated effector memory CD45RA+ cells were excluded. Nashville, Tennessee was home to all donors, who were Caucasian adults. Some clones are missing from TCRdb's copy, which holds only in-frame ones; the method was immunoSEQ multiplex PCR. The sample shows some 2 million clones, 85% to 95% of them seen only once. Germline V gives CDR1 SGHKS, CDR2 YYEKEE (reference sequence). Trimming at V came to 2 bases and at J to 0 bases, leaving 7 bases not matched to a gene. This CDR3 is 16 amino acids long. A note on this clone: Its antigen is unknown.

The chain has TRBV5-5 and TRBJ1-1; TRBD1 agrees at 7 bases. The clonotype originates from a man in his late teens or twenties in good health. Sequencing was done on a sample of naive CD8+ T cells sorted from blood. CDR3 sequence reads: CASSFYRGRMNTEAFF. CDR3 nucleotides: TGTGCCAGCAGCTTTTATAGGGGGCGGATGAACACTGAAGCTTTCTTT. The whole variable domain, filled in from reference TRBV5-5 and TRBJ1-1, reads DAGVTQSPTHLIKTRGQQVTLRCSPISGHKSVSWYQQVLGQGPQFIFQYYEKEERGRGNFPDRFSARQFPNYSSELNVNALLLGDSALYLCASSFYRGRMNTEAFFGQGTRLTVV.